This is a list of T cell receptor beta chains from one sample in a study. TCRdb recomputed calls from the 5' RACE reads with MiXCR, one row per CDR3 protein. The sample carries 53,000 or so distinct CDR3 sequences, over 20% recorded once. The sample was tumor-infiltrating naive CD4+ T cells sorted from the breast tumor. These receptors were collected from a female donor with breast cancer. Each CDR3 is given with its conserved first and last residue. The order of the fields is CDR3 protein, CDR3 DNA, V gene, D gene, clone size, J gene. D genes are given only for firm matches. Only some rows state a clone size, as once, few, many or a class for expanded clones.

CDR3aa: CASSTPRGGNAEAFF
CDR3nt: TGTGCCAGCAGCACCCCGAGAGGGGGCAACGCTGAAGCTTTCTTT
v_gene: TRBV5-5
d_gene: TRBD1
abundance: NA
j_gene: TRBJ1-1

CDR3aa: CASTRQLAGAFNEQFF
CDR3nt: TGTGCCAGCACCCGCCAGCTAGCGGGAGCCTTTAATGAGCAGTTCTTC
v_gene: TRBV5-4
d_gene: TRBD2
abundance: few
j_gene: TRBJ2-1

CDR3aa: CSVPPADSTDTQYF
CDR3nt: TGCAGTGTTCCGCCCGCGGACAGCACAGATACGCAGTATTTT
v_gene: TRBV20-1
d_gene: NA
abundance: many
j_gene: TRBJ2-3

CDR3aa: CASSVWSETQYF
CDR3nt: TGTGCCAGCAGCGTTTGGAGCGAGACCCAGTACTTC
v_gene: TRBV5-6
d_gene: NA
abundance: NA
j_gene: TRBJ2-5

CDR3aa: CSARDWSSSTDTQYF
CDR3nt: TGCAGTGCTAGAGATTGGTCTAGCAGCACAGATACGCAGTATTTT
v_gene: TRBV20-1
d_gene: NA
abundance: NA
j_gene: TRBJ2-3

CDR3aa: CATSRLSTGTEAFF
CDR3nt: TGTGCCACCAGCAGACTTTCTACAGGGACTGAAGCTTTCTTT
v_gene: TRBV15
d_gene: NA
abundance: NA
j_gene: TRBJ1-1

CDR3aa: CASSLESIWGTPQETQYF
CDR3nt: TGTGCCAGCAGCTTAGAAAGTATATGGGGGACTCCTCAAGAGACCCAGTACTTC
v_gene: TRBV7-2
d_gene: NA
abundance: few
j_gene: TRBJ2-5

CDR3aa: CASSDRDTGELFF
CDR3nt: TGTGCCAGCAGTGACAGGGACACCGGGGAGCTGTTTTTT
v_gene: TRBV6-4
d_gene: NA
abundance: few
j_gene: TRBJ2-2

CDR3aa: CASSLFASNTEAYF
CDR3nt: TGCGCCAGCAGCTTGTTTGCTTCGAACACTGAAGCTTACTTT
v_gene: TRBV5-1
d_gene: NA
abundance: few
j_gene: TRBJ1-1

CDR3aa: CASSSTGATFF
CDR3nt: TGCGCCAGCAGCTCCACAGGGGCGACTTTCTTT
v_gene: TRBV5-1
d_gene: TRBD1
abundance: NA
j_gene: TRBJ1-1

CDR3aa: CASRWSASGYEQFF
CDR3nt: TGTGCCAGCAGATGGAGCGCTAGCGGGTATGAGCAGTTCTTC
v_gene: TRBV13
d_gene: TRBD2
abundance: NA
j_gene: TRBJ2-1

CDR3aa: CASSVDLLTGKEADTQYF
CDR3nt: TGTGCCAGCAGCGTAGACCTCCTTACGGGGAAGGAAGCTGATACGCAGTATTTT
v_gene: TRBV9
d_gene: NA
abundance: NA
j_gene: TRBJ2-3

CDR3aa: CASSPGTSGSSTDTQYF
CDR3nt: TGTGCCAGCAGCCCCGGGACTAGCGGGAGCAGCACAGATACGCAGTATTTT
v_gene: TRBV5-6
d_gene: TRBD2
abundance: many
j_gene: TRBJ2-3

CDR3aa: CASSPSLKTQYF
CDR3nt: TGTGCCAGCAGCCCCTCGTTAAAGACCCAGTACTTC
v_gene: TRBV28
d_gene: NA
abundance: few
j_gene: TRBJ2-5

CDR3aa: CASTPVRVGNTTYF
CDR3nt: TGTGCCAGCACCCCGGTTAGAGTCGGAAACACCACATATTTT
v_gene: TRBV6-1
d_gene: NA
abundance: few
j_gene: TRBJ1-3

CDR3aa: CASSRGYETQYF
CDR3nt: TGTGCCAGCAGCAGGGGGTACGAGACCCAGTACTTC
v_gene: TRBV6-5
d_gene: TRBD1
abundance: NA
j_gene: TRBJ2-5

CDR3aa: CASSSNTDTQYF
CDR3nt: TGTGCCAGCAGTTCGAACACAGATACGCAGTATTTT
v_gene: TRBV6-2/TRBV6-3
d_gene: NA
abundance: NA
j_gene: TRBJ2-3

CDR3aa: CASRGTGGAYQPQHF
CDR3nt: TGTGCCAGCAGGGGTACAGGGGGCGCGTATCAGCCCCAGCATTTT
v_gene: TRBV6-5
d_gene: TRBD1
abundance: NA
j_gene: TRBJ1-5

CDR3aa: CASSPDRPRGNEQYF
CDR3nt: TGTGCCAGCAGCCCAGACAGGCCCCGAGGGAACGAGCAGTACTTC
v_gene: TRBV11-2
d_gene: NA
abundance: NA
j_gene: TRBJ2-7

CDR3aa: CASSLALLSDRAYGYTF
CDR3nt: TGCGCCAGCAGCTTGGCCTTGTTGTCAGACAGGGCCTATGGCTACACCTTC
v_gene: TRBV5-1
d_gene: TRBD1
abundance: NA
j_gene: TRBJ1-2

CDR3aa: CASSLDVSRYGYTF
CDR3nt: TGCGCCAGCAGCTTGGATGTCAGCCGCTATGGCTACACCTTC
v_gene: TRBV5-1
d_gene: NA
abundance: NA
j_gene: TRBJ1-2

CDR3aa: CAWSGTGNQPQHF
CDR3nt: TGTGCCTGGAGTGGGACAGGGAATCAGCCCCAGCATTTT
v_gene: TRBV30
d_gene: TRBD1
abundance: few
j_gene: TRBJ1-5

CDR3aa: CASSFRTQQFF
CDR3nt: TGTGCCAGCAGTTTTAGGACACAGCAGTTCTTC
v_gene: TRBV27
d_gene: NA
abundance: few
j_gene: TRBJ2-1

CDR3aa: CGAKEARNTGELFF
CDR3nt: TGCGGTGCCAAAGAGGCCCGAAACACCGGGGAGCTGTTTTTT
v_gene: TRBV20-1
d_gene: NA
abundance: NA
j_gene: TRBJ2-2

CDR3aa: CASSLDTGQLNTGELFF
CDR3nt: TGTGCCAGCAGCTTAGATACCGGACAGCTAAACACCGGGGAGCTGTTTTTT
v_gene: TRBV11-3
d_gene: NA
abundance: NA
j_gene: TRBJ2-2

CDR3aa: CTSSGTSGIFSYNEQFF
CDR3nt: TGTACCAGCAGTGGGACTAGCGGGATTTTCTCCTACAATGAGCAGTTCTTC
v_gene: TRBV13
d_gene: TRBD2
abundance: NA
j_gene: TRBJ2-1

CDR3aa: CASSLGTGSEAFF
CDR3nt: TGTGCCAGCAGTCTGGGGACAGGTTCTGAAGCTTTCTTT
v_gene: TRBV6-7
d_gene: TRBD1
abundance: NA
j_gene: TRBJ1-1

CDR3aa: CASTLGLAGGHNEQFF
CDR3nt: TGTGCCAGCACCCTGGGACTAGCGGGAGGCCACAATGAGCAGTTCTTC
v_gene: TRBV3-1
d_gene: TRBD2
abundance: few
j_gene: TRBJ2-1

CDR3aa: CSVEHGDSSNTGELFF
CDR3nt: TGCAGCGTTGAACACGGGGACAGCTCGAACACCGGGGAGCTGTTTTTT
v_gene: TRBV29-1
d_gene: TRBD1
abundance: few
j_gene: TRBJ2-2

CDR3aa: CASRPTGTGKQFF
CDR3nt: TGTGCCAGCAGACCGACAGGGACTGGCAAGCAGTTCTTC
v_gene: TRBV2
d_gene: NA
abundance: NA
j_gene: TRBJ2-1

CDR3aa: CASSRGNTEAFF
CDR3nt: TGTGCCAGCAGTCGGGGAAACACTGAAGCTTTCTTT
v_gene: TRBV6-5
d_gene: NA
abundance: NA
j_gene: TRBJ1-1

CDR3aa: CAWARSVDTQYF
CDR3nt: TGTGCCTGGGCGAGGTCGGTGGATACGCAGTATTTT
v_gene: TRBV30
d_gene: NA
abundance: many
j_gene: TRBJ2-3

CDR3aa: CASSLLGGEDTQYF
CDR3nt: TGCGCCAGCAGCTTGTTGGGCGGGGAAGATACGCAGTATTTT
v_gene: TRBV5-1
d_gene: NA
abundance: NA
j_gene: TRBJ2-3

CDR3aa: CSARGSGNEKLFF
CDR3nt: TGCAGTGCTAGAGGTTCAGGGAACGAAAAACTGTTTTTT
v_gene: TRBV20-1
d_gene: NA
abundance: NA
j_gene: TRBJ1-4

CDR3aa: CASGGLADNEQFF
CDR3nt: TGTGCCAGCGGTGGACTAGCGGACAATGAGCAGTTCTTC
v_gene: TRBV6-5
d_gene: TRBD2
abundance: NA
j_gene: TRBJ2-1

CDR3aa: CSAPGADRVADTQYF
CDR3nt: TGCAGTGCCCCGGGGGCAGACAGGGTGGCAGATACGCAGTATTTT
v_gene: TRBV20-1
d_gene: NA
abundance: few
j_gene: TRBJ2-3

CDR3aa: CASSRGPNEQYF
CDR3nt: TGCGCCAGCAGCCGGGGCCCTAACGAGCAGTACTTC
v_gene: TRBV4-1
d_gene: NA
abundance: few
j_gene: TRBJ2-7

CDR3aa: CASSQDQQGAGGQPQHF
CDR3nt: TGCGCCAGCAGCCAAGATCAACAGGGGGCAGGGGGGCAGCCCCAGCATTTT
v_gene: TRBV4-1
d_gene: TRBD1
abundance: many
j_gene: TRBJ1-5

CDR3aa: CASSFKDTYTGELFF
CDR3nt: TGCGCCAGCAGCTTCAAAGACACCTACACCGGGGAGCTGTTTTTT
v_gene: TRBV5-1
d_gene: NA
abundance: NA
j_gene: TRBJ2-2

CDR3aa: CASSFLAGYEQYF
CDR3nt: TGTGCCAGCAGCTTTCTAGCGGGGTACGAGCAGTACTTC
v_gene: TRBV7-8
d_gene: TRBD2
abundance: NA
j_gene: TRBJ2-7

CDR3aa: CASKRQGGTEAFF
CDR3nt: TGTGCCAGCAAAAGGCAGGGAGGGACTGAAGCTTTCTTT
v_gene: TRBV6-2/TRBV6-3
d_gene: NA
abundance: NA
j_gene: TRBJ1-1

CDR3aa: CASSIGGRPNYGYTF
CDR3nt: TGTGCCAGCAGTATCGGTGGCAGACCGAACTATGGCTACACCTTC
v_gene: TRBV12-3/TRBV12-4
d_gene: NA
abundance: NA
j_gene: TRBJ1-2

CDR3aa: CASSQGGGRNQPQHF
CDR3nt: TGTGCCAGCAGCCAGGGGGGAGGGCGCAATCAGCCCCAGCATTTT
v_gene: TRBV3-1
d_gene: NA
abundance: NA
j_gene: TRBJ1-5

CDR3aa: CASSPHGTSGTEQYF
CDR3nt: TGTGCCAGCAGCCCTCACGGGACTAGCGGGACCGAGCAGTACTTC
v_gene: TRBV7-9
d_gene: TRBD2
abundance: few
j_gene: TRBJ2-7

CDR3aa: CAISEGGQGANEQFF
CDR3nt: TGTGCCATCAGTGAAGGGGGACAGGGCGCGAATGAGCAGTTCTTC
v_gene: TRBV10-3
d_gene: TRBD1
abundance: NA
j_gene: TRBJ2-1

CDR3aa: CASSLLGWTSPLHF
CDR3nt: TGTGCCAGCAGTTTACTAGGGTGGACTTCACCCCTCCACTTT
v_gene: TRBV12-3/TRBV12-4
d_gene: NA
abundance: NA
j_gene: TRBJ1-6

CDR3aa: CAISEFIGVLNNEQFF
CDR3nt: TGTGCCATCAGTGAATTTATAGGGGTCTTGAATAATGAGCAGTTCTTC
v_gene: TRBV10-3
d_gene: NA
abundance: few
j_gene: TRBJ2-1

CDR3aa: CASSLTGTSEQYF
CDR3nt: TGTGCCAGCAGTTTGACTGGGACTAGCGAGCAGTACTTC
v_gene: TRBV12-3/TRBV12-4
d_gene: TRBD2
abundance: NA
j_gene: TRBJ2-7

CDR3aa: CASTSGGDSYF
CDR3nt: TGTGCCAGCACCTCCGGAGGTGACTCGTACTTC
v_gene: TRBV7-8
d_gene: NA
abundance: few
j_gene: TRBJ2-7

CDR3aa: CASTPSTSGRAGDTQYF
CDR3nt: TGTGCCAGCACCCCCTCAACTAGCGGGAGGGCCGGAGATACGCAGTATTTT
v_gene: TRBV5-4
d_gene: TRBD2
abundance: few
j_gene: TRBJ2-3

CDR3aa: CASSLDMADGYTF
CDR3nt: TGTGCCAGCAGCTTAGATATGGCCGATGGCTACACCTTC
v_gene: TRBV11-3
d_gene: NA
abundance: NA
j_gene: TRBJ1-2

CDR3aa: CASTLGQGKDEQFF
CDR3nt: TGTGCCAGCACCCTGGGACAGGGGAAGGATGAGCAGTTCTTC
v_gene: TRBV7-9
d_gene: TRBD1
abundance: NA
j_gene: TRBJ2-1